These T cell receptor beta chains were read from a single sample in a study of blood T cell repertoires in COVID-19. Profiled with immunoSEQ multiplex PCR; TCRdb holds only in-frame clones, not every one. The sample includes about 150,000 clones, roughly 86% of them seen just once. The sequenced sample was peripheral blood. These receptors all stem from a human donor with acute or convalescent COVID-19. The donor label of this sample is uncertain. CDR3s include the opening cysteine and the closing phenylalanine or tryptophan. The D gene is left open where the match is weak. Rows give clone size only sometimes, using once, few, many, or a class for an expanded clone.

j_call v_call d_call clone_size cdr3_nt cdr3_aa
TRBJ1-2 TRBV18 TRBD1 once TGTGCCAGCTCGCCCGGACAGGGAAGAGGGAACTATGGCTACACCTTC CASSPGQGRGNYGYTF
TRBJ1-6 TRBV6-5 - few TGTGCCAGCAGGACACAGAGCTCCTATAATTCACCCCTCCACTTT CASRTQSSYNSPLHF
TRBJ2-1 TRBV5-4 - - TGTGCCAGCACTAGACAGGCACCATCCTACAATGAGCAGTTCTTC CASTRQAPSYNEQFF
TRBJ2-3 TRBV6-1 TRBD2 - TGTGCCAGCAGTGCCCGGACTAGCGGGGGGACTAGCACAGATACGCAGTATTTT CASSARTSGGTSTDTQYF
TRBJ1-1 TRBV5-1 - - TGCGCCAGCAGCTTCGGGGAACTGAACACTGAAGCTTTCTTT CASSFGELNTEAFF
TRBJ2-1 TRBV29-1 - many TGCAGCGCCTCCCAGGGTATCAATGAGCAGTTCTTC CSASQGINEQFF
TRBJ2-2 TRBV7-9 TRBD1 medium-sized TGTGCCAGCAGCCGGACAGGGGGATTGAACACCGGGGAGCTGTTTTTT CASSRTGGLNTGELFF
TRBJ2-7 TRBV7-2 TRBD1 - TGTGCCAGCAGCCGGGACAGGGGGCAGTACGAGCAGTACTTC CASSRDRGQYEQYF
TRBJ1-1 TRBV27 TRBD1 - TGTGCCAGCAGTACCGACAGGGGGCATACTGAAGCTTTCTTT CASSTDRGHTEAFF
TRBJ1-1 TRBV5-1 TRBD1 - TGCGCCAGCAGCTCAAACAGGGGATCGGACACTGAAGCTTTCTTT CASSSNRGSDTEAFF
TRBJ2-4 TRBV11-2 - - TGTGCCAGCAGCACTAGGTTAGGACTTGCCAAAAACATTCAGTACTTC CASSTRLGLAKNIQYF
TRBJ1-4 TRBV5-1 TRBD1 - TGCGCCAGCAGCTTCACGACAGGGCTGAATGAAAAACTGTTTTTT CASSFTTGLNEKLFF
TRBJ2-2 TRBV19 - - TGTGCCAGTATCAGGGGATCCGGGGAGCTGTTTTTT CASIRGSGELFF
TRBJ2-7 TRBV19 - - TGTGCCAGTAGTACGGGAAGAGGGGGATCCTACGAGCAGTACTTC CASSTGRGGSYEQYF
TRBJ1-4 TRBV6-1 TRBD1 - TGTGCCAGCAGTGCGGGGACAGCTTCAACTAATGAAAAACTGTTTTTT CASSAGTASTNEKLFF
TRBJ1-2 TRBV18 - - TGTGCCAGCTCTCCACAGGAGGACTATGGCTACACCTTC CASSPQEDYGYTF
TRBJ1-2 TRBV19 - - TGTGCCAGTAGTATAACAGACAAGAACTATGGCTACACCTTC CASSITDKNYGYTF